These T cell receptor beta chains were read from a single sample in a study of CD8+CD57+ T cells in acquired aplastic anemia. TCRdb recomputed calls from the reads with MiXCR, one row per CDR3 protein. The profile shows 450,000 to 550,000 distinct CDR3 sequences, 25% to 40% of them singletons. Material: sorted CD4+, CD8+, or CD8+CD57+ T cells (not recorded which) from PBMCs. The receptors originated from a human donor with aplastic anemia. Each CDR3 is given with its conserved first and last residue. D genes are given only for firm matches. The listing skips clone size in some rows; elsewhere it reads once, few, many or a size class.

D | J | V | size | CDR3 | DNA
TRBD1 | TRBJ1-6 | TRBV5-1 | few | CASSLGDRGQNSPLHF | TGCGCCAGCAGCTTGGGGGACAGGGGCCAAAATTCACCCCTCCACTTT
- | TRBJ1-5 | TRBV10-2 | - | CASSAQYLQPQHF | TGCGCCAGCAGTGCACAGTACTTGCAGCCCCAGCATTTT
TRBD1 | TRBJ1-3 | TRBV4-1 | - | CASSPNPPTPGQGGGNTIYF | TGCGCCAGCAGCCCAAACCCCCCAACCCCGGGACAGGGGGGCGGAAACACCATATATTTT
- | TRBJ2-1 | TRBV7-2 | few | CASTKWGGSEQFF | TGTGCCAGCACCAAGTGGGGGGGCAGCGAGCAGTTCTTC
- | TRBJ2-7 | TRBV6-5 | few | CASSYSDNSYEQYF | TGTGCCAGCAGTTACTCGGACAATTCCTACGAGCAGTACTTC
TRBD1 | TRBJ1-4 | TRBV24-1 | many | CATSEPRDRRLKLFF | TGTGCCACCAGTGAACCCCGGGACAGGAGGCTGAAACTGTTTTTT
- | TRBJ1-1 | TRBV7-9 | many | CASSKTRNTEAFF | TGTGCCAGCAGCAAGACCAGGAACACTGAAGCTTTCTTT
TRBD2 | TRBJ2-5 | TRBV20-1 | - | CSAGSGGTQYF | TGCAGTGCAGGTAGCGGGGGGACCCAGTACTTC
TRBD1 | TRBJ2-3 | TRBV2 | many | CASKRTGLTDTQYF | TGTGCCAGTAAGAGGACAGGGCTCACAGATACGCAGTATTTT
TRBD2 | TRBJ2-3 | TRBV7-9 | few | CASSLAAGADTQYF | TGTGCCAGCAGCTTAGCTGCGGGAGCAGATACGCAGTATTTT
TRBD2 | TRBJ2-7 | TRBV11-1 | few | CASSLDIAGSSYEQYF | TGTGCCAGCAGCTTAGATATAGCGGGGAGCTCCTACGAGCAGTACTTC
- | TRBJ1-2 | TRBV10-3 | few | CAISEFPEAGGYTF | TGTGCCATCAGTGAATTTCCCGAGGCGGGTGGCTACACCTTC
- | TRBJ1-2 | TRBV2 | - | CARQETGYTF | TGTGCCAGACAGGAAACTGGCTACACCTTC
- | TRBJ2-7 | TRBV9 | many | CASSGTNPYEQYF | TGTGCCAGCAGCGGGACTAATCCGTACGAGCAGTACTTC
TRBD2 | TRBJ2-5 | TRBV20-1 | few | CSAGAGGGETQYF | TGCAGTGCTGGAGCGGGAGGGGGCGAGACCCAGTACTTC
TRBD2 | TRBJ2-7 | TRBV15 | many | CATSRDLLAGVSYEQYF | TGTGCCACCAGCAGAGACCTTTTAGCGGGAGTCTCCTACGAGCAGTACTTC
- | TRBJ2-2 | TRBV19 | many | CASSRDGRNTGELFF | TGTGCCAGTAGTCGGGACGGGAGGAACACCGGGGAGCTGTTTTTT
TRBD1 | TRBJ2-7 | TRBV11-2 | many | CASSSATGTGGTYEQYF | TGTGCCAGCAGCTCCGCTACCGGGACAGGGGGAACCTACGAGCAGTACTTC
TRBD1 | TRBJ1-6 | TRBV11-1 | - | CASSSPKIFSGGRNSPLHF | TGTGCCAGCAGCTCACCTAAGATTTTTTCAGGGGGCCGTAATTCACCCCTCCACTTT
TRBD1 | TRBJ1-4 | TRBV2 | few | CASSFAPGQVNEKLFF | TGTGCCAGCAGTTTCGCCCCGGGACAGGTTAATGAAAAACTGTTTTTT
TRBD1 | TRBJ2-1 | TRBV20-1 | few | CSAPRTGFGYEQFF | TGCAGTGCCCCTCGGACAGGGTTCGGGTATGAGCAGTTCTTC
TRBD2 | TRBJ2-5 | TRBV10-3 | many | CAISGLAGGETQYF | TGTGCCATCAGTGGACTAGCGGGGGGAGAGACCCAGTACTTC
TRBD1 | TRBJ1-5 | TRBV19 | many | CASSMRAGGGPQHF | TGTGCCAGTAGTATGAGGGCAGGGGGAGGGCCCCAGCATTTT
- | TRBJ1-1 | TRBV5-8 | few | CASSLARGFENTEAFF | TGTGCCAGCAGCTTGGCCAGGGGTTTTGAGAACACTGAAGCTTTCTTT
- | TRBJ1-5 | TRBV19 | many | CASSISGGRNQPQHF | TGTGCCAGTAGTATTTCCGGGGGCCGCAATCAGCCCCAGCATTTT
- | TRBJ1-4 | TRBV6-5 | few | CASRFDLSEGKLFF | TGTGCCAGCAGATTCGATTTGTCAGAAGGAAAACTGTTTTTT
TRBD2 | TRBJ2-1 | TRBV20-1 | - | CSAAGVEQFF | TGCAGTGCAGCGGGAGTTGAGCAGTTCTTC
TRBD2 | TRBJ2-2 | TRBV29-1 | many | CSVGGRTGELFF | TGCAGCGTTGGCGGGAGAACCGGGGAGCTGTTTTTT
- | TRBJ1-5 | TRBV5-1 | - | CASSYGPAGNQPQHF | TGCGCCAGCAGTTACGGTCCCGCGGGCAATCAGCCCCAGCATTTT
TRBD1 | TRBJ1-6 | TRBV25-1 | - | CASSLTGGVDSPLHF | TGTGCCAGCAGCCTCACAGGGGGCGTGGATTCACCCCTCCACTTT
- | TRBJ1-2 | TRBV2 | - | CASRGGQGSSSGYTF | TGTGCCAGCAGAGGGGGGCAGGGATCTTCTAGTGGCTACACCTTC
- | TRBJ2-7 | TRBV5-1 | many | CASSRDGVYEQYF | TGCGCCAGCAGCCGGGACGGAGTCTACGAGCAGTACTTC
- | TRBJ2-7 | TRBV19 | many | CASTISGNQPYEQYF | TGTGCCAGTACCATCTCAGGGAACCAACCCTACGAGCAGTACTTC
- | TRBJ2-7 | TRBV20-1 | many | CSARPTGYEQYF | TGCAGTGCTAGACCGACTGGATACGAGCAGTACTTC
- | TRBJ2-2 | TRBV24-1 | many | CATSDFGGGELFF | TGTGCCACCAGTGATTTCGGTGGCGGGGAGCTGTTTTTT
- | TRBJ2-5 | TRBV5-1 | few | CASSLQLQETQYF | TGCGCCAGCAGCTTGCAGCTCCAAGAGACCCAGTACTTC
TRBD2 | TRBJ2-5 | TRBV20-1 | many | CSARPTSGRQETQYF | TGCAGTGCTAGGCCGACTAGCGGGAGACAGGAGACCCAGTACTTC
- | TRBJ1-5 | TRBV10-3 | many | CAIRTDAASNQPQHF | TGTGCCATCAGGACGGATGCAGCAAGCAATCAGCCCCAGCATTTT
- | TRBJ1-5 | TRBV11-2 | - | CASSLVGGDNQPQHF | TGTGCCAGCAGCTTAGTTGGGGGGGATAATCAGCCCCAGCATTTT
TRBD1 | TRBJ1-2 | TRBV19 | - | CARAAGGYGYTF | TGTGCCAGAGCTGCAGGGGGCTATGGCTACACCTTC
- | TRBJ1-1 | TRBV28 | - | CASRNRERVAEAFF | TGTGCCAGCAGGAACCGGGAGAGGGTGGCTGAAGCTTTCTTT
- | TRBJ1-2 | TRBV7-2 | - | CASSPGGPVKRYTF | TGTGCCAGCAGCCCCGGGGGGCCTGTAAAACGCTACACCTTC